Sequencing of this T cell receptor (beta chain) was carried out in a study of T cell responses to AZD1222 COVID-19 vaccine. This clone was picked up a small number of times. Clones were sequenced by immunoSEQ multiplex PCR, and TCRdb holds only the in-frame ones, with some missing. The repertoire holds some 150,000 clones, with 70% to 90% as singletons. The TCR comes from an adult in good health. The sample consisted of peripheral blood, taken on day 0 of MenACWY control vaccination.

DNA of the CDR3: TGTGCCATCAGTGAGTCTCCCCATCCAGATACGCAGTATTTT. Amino acids: CAISESPHPDTQYF. The chain carries TRBV10-3 and TRBJ2-3; no clear D. V was trimmed by 0 bases and J by 4 bases, leaving 8 bases between them. The CDR3 covers 14 residues. Per germline, CDR1 ENHRY and CDR2 SYGVKD.